This passage covers 22 T cell receptor beta chains from one sample sequenced in a study of blood T cell repertoires in COVID-19. Sequencing used immunoSEQ multiplex PCR; TCRdb keeps in-frame clones, though not all of them. The sample shows about 86,000 clones, 80% to 90% of them seen only once. Sequencing was performed on peripheral blood. All receptors come from a human donor in a cohort sampled during active COVID-19.

V is TRBV11-3 and J is TRBJ2-2, with D perhaps matching TRBD2 (6 bases). Trimming took off 1 base at V and 7 bases at J, with 10 bases between the two ends. Germline V CDR1 and CDR2: SGHNT, YENEEA. The CDR3 is made up of 14 amino acids. The DNA for the CDR3 is TGTGCCAGCAGCTTAGGACTAGATGGCGGGGAGCTGTTTTTT. Its translation is CASSLGLDGGELFF.

CDR3 sequence: CASSLRGSGRLQETQYF. As DNA, the CDR3 is TGTGCCAGCAGTTTAAGAGGTAGCGGGAGGCTACAAGAGACCCAGTACTTC. The chain couples TRBV28 to TRBJ2-5; TRBD2 matches 10 bases. Germline V CDR1 and CDR2: MDHEN, SYDVKM. The trim removed 2 bases at V and 2 bases at J, leaving 8 bases unmatched. The CDR3 extends over 17 amino acids.

The CDR3 protein is CAWAGQGTQYF. In nucleotides, the CDR3 is TGTGCCTGGGCGGGACAGGGGACCCAGTACTTC. The V call is TRBV30, the J call TRBJ2-5; 9 bases align to TRBD1. This CDR3 comprises 11 residues. Losses at the gene ends were 5 bases for V and 7 bases for J; bases not matched to a gene: 2. CDR1 and CDR2 from the germline V gene are GTSNPN and SVGIG (reference sequence).

The chain is built from TRBV12-3 or TRBV12-4 and TRBJ1-6, with TRBD1 as a possible D gene (5 bases). Between the trimmed V and J ends, which lost 7 bases and 10 bases, there was a span of 11 bases. The CDR3 has 12 amino acids. This CDR3 is CASMGQESPLHF. In DNA, the CDR3 is TGTGCCAGCATGGGGCAGGAGTCACCCCTCCACTTT.

The chain combines TRBV24-1 with TRBJ1-5, with TRBD1 as a possible D gene (6 bases). Trimming took off 1 base at V and 5 bases at J, with 8 bases between the two ends. CDR3 size: 14 residues. Germline CDR1 reads KGHDR; CDR2 reads SFDVKD. This chain's CDR3 is CATSDFYRDQPQHF. The CDR3 coding sequence is TGTGCCACCAGTGATTTCTACAGGGATCAGCCCCAGCATTTT.

V usage is TRBV2 and J usage is TRBJ1-2; maybe TRBD1 (5 bases). CDR1 is SNHLY and CDR2 is FYNNEI in the germline V gene. The CDR3 is 14 residues long. V lost 3 bases to trimming and J lost 4 bases, with 12 bases between them. CDR3 loop: CASSESGVGYGYTF. CDR3 DNA sequence: TGTGCCAGCAGTGAGTCGGGGGTAGGCTATGGCTACACCTTC.

This rearrangement joins TRBV18 to TRBJ1-2; D is unresolved. Trimming pared 3 bases from V and 0 bases from J, leaving 11 bases between. The CDR3 is made up of 15 amino acids. CDR1 and CDR2 (germline): KGHSH, LQKENI. The CDR3 reads CASSPLGRTNYGYTF. The CDR3 nucleotides are TGTGCCAGCTCACCCCTGGGGAGGACTAACTATGGCTACACCTTC.

The V call is TRBV29-1, the J call TRBJ2-7; perhaps TRBD2 as D (6 bases). Trimming stripped 4 bases from V and 2 bases from J, with 15 bases between. This CDR3 has 14 residues. Germline loops: CDR1 SQVTM, CDR2 ANQGSEA. The CDR3 loop reads CSVGVLAKTYEQYF. The CDR3 DNA reads TGCAGCGTTGGGGTCCTAGCGAAGACCTACGAGCAGTACTTC.

The chain is built from TRBV7-9 and TRBJ1-1, with a tentative D call TRBD1 (6 bases). The V gene's germline CDR1 is SEHNR and CDR2 FQNEAQ (reference sequence). The CDR3 has 14 residues. V lost 5 bases to trimming and J lost 4 bases, with 14 bases between them. The CDR3 reads CASSPRGGGTEAFF. CDR3 DNA: TGTGCCAGCAGCCCCCGGGGAGGGGGCACTGAAGCTTTCTTT. Based on the CDR3 plus reference TRBV7-9 and TRBJ1-1, the full variable domain is DTGVSQNPRHKITKRGQNVTFRCDPISEHNRLYWYRQTLGQGPEFLTYFQNEAQLEKSRLLSDRFSAERPKGSFSTLEIQRTEQGDSAMYLCASSPRGGGTEAFFGQGTRLTVV.

This clone has just one count. The genes are TRBV19 and TRBJ1-3; no clear D gene. Trimming shortened V by 7 bases and J by 2 bases, and 15 bases separated the two germline ends. The CDR3 consists of 15 residues. Germline-derived CDR1 and CDR2 are LNHDA and SQIVND (reference sequence). CDR3 protein: CASTVRERPGNTIYF. The CDR3 DNA is TGTGCCAGTACAGTGAGGGAGCGGCCTGGAAACACCATATATTTT.

This chain connects TRBV18 to TRBJ2-2; 10 bases line up with TRBD1. V gave up 2 bases and J gave up 7 bases; unmatched junction bases: 4. Germline-derived CDR1 and CDR2 are KGHSH and LQKENI. This CDR3 contains 15 residues. The CDR3 nucleotides read TGTGCCAGCTCACCATACGGGACAGGGGACGGGGAGCTGTTTTTT. Encoded protein: CASSPYGTGDGELFF. Using reference TRBV18 and TRBJ2-2 for the parts outside the CDR3, the full variable domain is NAGVMQNPRHLVRRRGQEARLRCSPMKGHSHVYWYRQLPEEGLKFMVYLQKENIIDESGMPKERFSAEFPKEGPSILRIQQVVRGDSAAYFCASSPYGTGDGELFFGEGSRLTVL.

The V gene is TRBV6-6, the J gene TRBJ2-3; D is unclear. The CDR3 consists of 14 residues. V shed 6 bases and J shed 2 bases, with 12 bases lying between them. From germline, CDR1 is MNHNY and CDR2 SVGAGI (reference sequence). In DNA form, the CDR3 reads TGTGCCAGCAGCGCTCCGAGAGACACAGATACGCAGTATTTT. Amino acid sequence: CASSAPRDTDTQYF.

This clone came up a few times. The V gene is TRBV7-3, the J gene TRBJ1-2; a weak D match, TRBD1 (5 bases). From germline, CDR1 is SGHTA and CDR2 FQGTGA. The CDR3 has 14 amino acids. V lost 0 bases and J 8 bases, leaving 13 bases between the germline ends. For the CDR3, the DNA is TGTGCCAGCAGCTTAACGAGGCAGGGTCACGGCTACACCTTC. Translation: CASSLTRQGHGYTF.

This clone turned up a few times. The chain combines TRBV24-1 with TRBJ2-1; D perhaps matches TRBD2 (5 bases). The germline V gene has CDR1 KGHDR and CDR2 SFDVKD. The V and J ends lost 4 bases and 11 bases respectively, with 8 bases between them. This CDR3 region has 11 residues. In DNA form, the CDR3 reads TGTGCCACCAGTGAGCAGACTAAGCAGTTCTTC. Amino acids: CATSEQTKQFF.

The V call is TRBV18, the J call TRBJ1-1, with D perhaps matching TRBD1 (6 bases). The ends were cut back, 5 bases at V and 0 bases at J, with 19 bases in the middle. The CDR3 spans 17 residues. CDR1 KGHSH and CDR2 LQKENI come from the germline V gene. The CDR3 spells CASSVQGRGAVNTEAFF. CDR3 sequence (DNA): TGTGCCAGCTCAGTCCAGGGGCGAGGAGCAGTGAACACTGAAGCTTTCTTT.

This chain links TRBV7-9 with TRBJ2-1, with 7 bases that match TRBD2. Trimming took 11 bases from V and 0 from J; bases not matched to a gene: 10. This CDR3 is built from 15 residues. Germline values: CDR1 SEHNR, CDR2 FQNEAQ (reference sequence). CDR3 sequence: CALGGHLSSYNEQFF. The CDR3 nucleotides are TGTGCCTTGGGAGGGCACCTCAGCTCCTACAATGAGCAGTTCTTC.

The chain joins TRBV10-2 to TRBJ2-3, with D unclear. This CDR3 spans 16 amino acids. V was cut by 2 bases and J by 0 bases, with 12 bases left in between. The germline CDR1 and CDR2 sequences are WSHSY and SAAADI. The CDR3 DNA follows: TGCGCCAGCAGTGAGCGTAGCCGTACCAGCACAGATACGCAGTATTTT. It translates to CASSERSRTSTDTQYF.

The chain combines TRBV5-1 with TRBJ2-6; D possibly corresponds to TRBD1 (5 bases). The CDR3 covers 15 residues. Trimming removed 0 bases from V and 2 bases from J, with 6 bases in between. Germline CDR1 and CDR2: SGHRS and YFSETQ. The CDR3, as DNA: TGCGCCAGCAGCTTGGAGGGGACTGGGGCCAACGTCCTGACTTTC. Amino acids: CASSLEGTGANVLTF. The full variable domain, in which reference TRBV5-1 and TRBJ2-6 provide the parts outside the CDR3, is KAGVTQTPRYLIKTRGQQVTLSCSPISGHRSVSWYQQTPGQGLQFLFEYFSETQRNKGNFPGRFSGRQFSNSRSEMNVSTLELGDSALYLCASSLEGTGANVLTFGAGSRLTVL.

The chain uses TRBV7-9 and TRBJ1-6; D is undetermined. The V gene lost 2 bases and the J gene lost 13 bases, with 9 bases spanning the gap. The CDR3 covers 12 residues. The V gene's germline CDR1 is SEHNR and CDR2 FQNEAQ (reference sequence). The DNA for the CDR3 is TGTGCCAGCAGCTTAAGGCAGAGGCCCCTCCACTTT. Protein product: CASSLRQRPLHF.

This clone has only a few counts. The chain links TRBV9 to TRBJ2-7; perhaps TRBD2 as D (6 bases). Germline CDR1 is SGDLS and CDR2 is YYNGEE. This CDR3 comprises 14 residues. Deletions cut 3 bases from V and 2 bases from J, with 12 bases between. DNA for the CDR3: TGTGCCAGCAGCGGACCAGGGAGGCCCTACGAGCAGTACTTC. It yields the protein CASSGPGRPYEQYF. The full variable domain, in which reference TRBV9 and TRBJ2-7 provide the parts outside the CDR3, is DSGVTQTPKHLITATGQRVTLRCSPRSGDLSVYWYQQSLDQGLQFLIQYYNGEERAKGNILERFSAQQFPDLHSELNLSSLELGDSALYFCASSGPGRPYEQYFGPGTRLTVT.

This clone was observed once. This chain uses TRBV28 with TRBJ1-1, with 8 bases aligning to TRBD1. The germline V gene has CDR1 MDHEN and CDR2 SYDVKM. The CDR3 runs to 13 residues. V shed 6 bases, J shed 10 bases, and the junction held 10 bases outside the gene matches. CDR3 DNA: TGTGCCAGCAGGTCACAGGGGGACCTCGGAGCTTTCTTT. It encodes CASRSQGDLGAFF.

The chain employs TRBV7-2 and TRBJ2-5; TRBD2 is a possible D gene (6 bases). CDR3 size: 14 residues. The V gene's germline CDR1 is SGHTA and CDR2 FQGNSA. Deletions cut 4 bases from V and 5 bases from J, with 14 bases between. The chain's CDR3 is CASSSDRGRETQYF. CDR3 nucleotide sequence: TGTGCCAGCAGCTCAGACCGGGGGAGGGAGACCCAGTACTTC.